The sequence of this TCR beta chain was determined in a study of memory CD4+ T cells and cytomegalovirus serostatus. The study, taken as a whole, reports: Median bootstrapped AUC for CMV status was just under 0.97 originally, less than 0.93 US-trained.

V gave up 1 base and J gave up 8 bases; unmatched junction bases: 7. Per the germline V gene, CDR1 is SGHDN and CDR2 is FVKESK. The CDR3 spans 15 residues. Comments on this clone: Its antigen remains unknown.

The sort gate was single viable CD3+CD4+CD8-CD45RO+ cells for memory CD4+ T cells. TCRdb keeps only in-frame clones here, not all; method: immunoSEQ multiplex PCR. The sample records 48,000 or so clones, roughly 78% being singletons. The sequence was obtained from an adult in good health and CMV-seronegative. Sequences were obtained from memory CD4+ T cells from blood. This chain connects TRBV14 to TRBJ1-5, with 8 bases fitting TRBD1. CDR3 protein: CASSQVGQGFEPQHF. As DNA, the CDR3 is TGTGCCAGCAGCCAAGTAGGACAGGGTTTTGAGCCCCAGCATTTT.